The 7 T cell receptor beta chains given below trace back to one sample, sequenced in a study of early T cells in non-severe SARS-CoV-2 infection. MiXCR was run by TCRdb on the 5' RACE reads, yielding one entry per CDR3 protein. The table records roughly 90,000 distinct CDR3 sequences, more than 12% of them present only once. Sequenced material: whole blood. The source of these receptors is an adult who was a healthcare worker with PCR-confirmed SARS-CoV-2 infection or an uninfected control (not recorded which).

The CDR3 here is CASSPQIFQPQHF. CDR3 nucleotides: TGTGCCAGCAGCCCACAGATTTTCCAGCCCCAGCATTTT. This chain uses TRBV27 with TRBJ1-5; D remains unclear. Looked up from germline, CDR1 is MNHEY and CDR2 is SMNVEV (reference sequence). The CDR3 is 13 residues long. V was cut by 6 bases and J by 7 bases, with 13 bases left in between.

This clonotype was counted many times. The CDR3 DNA reads TGTGCCAGCTCACCACCGGGAGCGGGAGTGAAGAATGAGCAGTTCTTC. Protein sequence: CASSPPGAGVKNEQFF. The V and J genes are TRBV18 and TRBJ2-1, with 8 bases that match TRBD2. Per the germline V gene, CDR1 is KGHSH and CDR2 is LQKENI. The CDR3 has 16 amino acids. V shed 0 bases and J 7 bases; nucleotides not matched to a gene: 8.

This clonotype was detected ten times or more. V is TRBV19 and J is TRBJ2-5; D is perhaps TRBD2 (7 bases). V dropped 5 bases and J dropped 1 base, with 8 bases sitting between them. The CDR3 contains 13 residues. Per germline, CDR1 LNHDA and CDR2 SQIVND (reference sequence). CDR3 sequence reads: CASSAGAQETQYF. The CDR3 coding sequence is TGTGCCAGTAGTGCGGGGGCCCAAGAGACCCAGTACTTC.

This clonotype was seen repeatedly, ten times or more. This rearrangement joins TRBV4-1 to TRBJ1-1; tentative D call: TRBD1 (5 bases). The ends were cut back, 6 bases at V and 1 base at J, with 12 bases in the middle. Germline CDR1 and CDR2: MGHRA and YSYEKL. This CDR3 comprises 14 residues. The CDR3 sequence: CASRGVLKNTEAFF. In DNA, the CDR3 is TGCGCCAGCAGAGGGGTTCTGAAGAACACTGAAGCTTTCTTT.

This clonotype has only a few counts. The V and J genes are TRBV10-3 and TRBJ2-7; D remains unclear. Germline CDR1 reads ENHRY; CDR2 reads SYGVKD. CDR3 length: 17 residues. The germline V and J ends were trimmed by 7 bases and 1 base, with 23 bases remaining between them. The CDR3 nucleotides are TGTGCCATCACCACCCCCAGCGAACCCCCGGGTTCCTACGAGCAGTACTTC. Translated, it gives CAITTPSEPPGSYEQYF.

This clonotype showed up just a few times. The chain combines TRBV29-1 with TRBJ2-3; a possible D gene is TRBD1 (5 bases). CDR1 is SQVTM, CDR2 ANQGSEA, per germline. This CDR3 has 11 residues. Trimming left V 7 bases short and J 5 bases short, with 10 bases between. For the CDR3, the DNA is TGCAGCGCTGCCCAGGGAGATACGCAGTATTTT. Protein product: CSAAQGDTQYF.

This clonotype occurred many times. This rearrangement joins TRBV11-2 to TRBJ2-7; possibly TRBD1 for D (5 bases). The CDR3 totals 12 residues. Germline V gives CDR1 SGHAT, CDR2 FQNNGV. Deletions cut 2 bases from V and 3 bases from J, with 5 bases between. CDR3 DNA: TGTGCCAGCAGCTTACAGGGCTACGAGCAGTACTTC. The encoded protein is CASSLQGYEQYF.